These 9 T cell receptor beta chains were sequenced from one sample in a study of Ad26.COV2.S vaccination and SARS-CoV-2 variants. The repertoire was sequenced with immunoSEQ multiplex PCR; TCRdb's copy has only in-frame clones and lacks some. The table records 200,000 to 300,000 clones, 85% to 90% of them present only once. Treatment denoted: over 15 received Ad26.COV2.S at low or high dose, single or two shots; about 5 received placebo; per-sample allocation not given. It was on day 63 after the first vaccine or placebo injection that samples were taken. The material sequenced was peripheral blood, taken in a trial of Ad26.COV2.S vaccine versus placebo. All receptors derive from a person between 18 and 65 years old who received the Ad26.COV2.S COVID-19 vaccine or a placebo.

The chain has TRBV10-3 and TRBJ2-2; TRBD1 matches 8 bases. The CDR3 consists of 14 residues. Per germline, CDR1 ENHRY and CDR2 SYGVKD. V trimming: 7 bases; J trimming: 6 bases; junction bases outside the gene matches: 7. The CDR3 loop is CAITLDRDAGELFF. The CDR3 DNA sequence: TGTGCCATCACCCTGGACAGGGACGCCGGGGAGCTGTTTTTT.

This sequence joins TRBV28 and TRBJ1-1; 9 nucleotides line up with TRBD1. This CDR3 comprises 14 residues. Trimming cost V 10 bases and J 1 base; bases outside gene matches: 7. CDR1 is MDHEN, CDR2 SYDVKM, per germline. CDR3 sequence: CATCTGGRNTEAFF. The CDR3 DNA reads TGTGCCACCTGCACAGGGGGCAGGAACACTGAAGCTTTCTTT.

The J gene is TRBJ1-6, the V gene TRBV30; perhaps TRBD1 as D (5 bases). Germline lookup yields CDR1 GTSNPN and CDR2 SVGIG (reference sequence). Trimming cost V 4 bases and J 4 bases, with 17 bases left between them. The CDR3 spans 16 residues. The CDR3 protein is CAWKGRGASYNSPLHF. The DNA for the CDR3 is TGTGCCTGGAAGGGTAGGGGCGCAAGTTATAATTCACCCCTCCACTTT.

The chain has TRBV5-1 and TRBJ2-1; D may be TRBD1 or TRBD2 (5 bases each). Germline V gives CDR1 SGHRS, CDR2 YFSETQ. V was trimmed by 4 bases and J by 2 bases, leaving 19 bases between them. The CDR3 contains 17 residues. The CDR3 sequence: CASSGQFRGRTYNEQFF. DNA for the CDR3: TGCGCCAGCAGCGGCCAGTTTCGGGGACGGACCTACAATGAGCAGTTCTTC.

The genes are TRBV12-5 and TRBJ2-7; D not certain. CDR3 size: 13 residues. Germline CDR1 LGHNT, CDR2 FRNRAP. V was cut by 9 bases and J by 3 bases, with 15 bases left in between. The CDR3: CASRRRELYEQYF. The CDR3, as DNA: TGTGCTAGCCGAAGAAGGGAACTCTACGAGCAGTACTTC.

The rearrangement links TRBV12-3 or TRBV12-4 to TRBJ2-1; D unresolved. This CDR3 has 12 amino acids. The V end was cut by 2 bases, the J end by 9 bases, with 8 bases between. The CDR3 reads CASSLSVLEQFF. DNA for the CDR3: TGTGCCAGCAGTTTATCCGTACTTGAGCAGTTCTTC.

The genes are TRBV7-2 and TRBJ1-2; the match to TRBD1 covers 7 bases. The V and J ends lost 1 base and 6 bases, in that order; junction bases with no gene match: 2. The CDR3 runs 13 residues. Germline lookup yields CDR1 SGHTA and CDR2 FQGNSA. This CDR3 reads CASSLEGGHGYTF. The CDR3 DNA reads TGTGCCAGCAGCTTAGAAGGGGGCCATGGCTACACCTTC.

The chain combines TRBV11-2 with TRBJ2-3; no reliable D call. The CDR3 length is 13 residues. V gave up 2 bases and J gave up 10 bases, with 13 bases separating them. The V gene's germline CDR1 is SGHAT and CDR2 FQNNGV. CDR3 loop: CASSLFGQPAQYF. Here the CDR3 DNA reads TGTGCCAGCAGCTTATTTGGGCAGCCGGCGCAGTATTTT.

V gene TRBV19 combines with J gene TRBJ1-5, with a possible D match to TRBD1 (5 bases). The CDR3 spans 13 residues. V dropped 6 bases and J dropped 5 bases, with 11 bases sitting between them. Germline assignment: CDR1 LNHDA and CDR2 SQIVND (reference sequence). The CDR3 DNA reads TGTGCCAGTAGGGGGCAGGGCCATCAGCCCCAGCATTTT. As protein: CASRGQGHQPQHF.